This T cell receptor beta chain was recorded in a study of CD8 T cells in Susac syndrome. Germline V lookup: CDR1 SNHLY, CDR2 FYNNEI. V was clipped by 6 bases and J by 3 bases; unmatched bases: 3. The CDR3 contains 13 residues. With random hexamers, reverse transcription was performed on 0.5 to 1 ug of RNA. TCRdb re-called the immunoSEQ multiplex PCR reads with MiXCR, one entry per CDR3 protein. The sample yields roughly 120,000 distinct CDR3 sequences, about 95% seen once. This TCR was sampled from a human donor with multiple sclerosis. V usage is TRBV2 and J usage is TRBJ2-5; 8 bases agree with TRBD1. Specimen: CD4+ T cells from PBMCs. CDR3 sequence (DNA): TGTGCCAGCAGCGCGGACAGGGAAGAGACCCAGTACTTC. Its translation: CASSADREETQYF.